Listed below are T cell receptor beta chains from one sample, sequenced in a study of Ad26.COV2.S vaccination and SARS-CoV-2 variants. Sequencing used immunoSEQ multiplex PCR; TCRdb keeps in-frame clones, though not all of them. The table records around 420,000 clones, approximately 87% of them present only once. The starting material was peripheral blood, obtained in a trial of Ad26.COV2.S vaccine versus placebo. Every receptor here comes from a person between 18 and 65 years old who received the Ad26.COV2.S COVID-19 vaccine or a placebo. The CDR3 runs from the conserved cysteine through the conserved F or W. D genes are given only for firm matches. For some rows the clone size is stated as once, few or many, or as a class when expanded; others skip it.

>NA|TRBJ1-2|TRBV7-9|TRBD1
TGTGCCAGCAGCTTAGAAGGACAGGGGGCGGACTATGGCTACACCTTC
CASSLEGQGADYGYTF
>NA|TRBJ1-1|TRBV3-1/TRBV3-2|NA
TGTGCCAGCAGCCAAACAGCCCTGAACACTGAAGCTTTCTTT
CASSQTALNTEAFF
>NA|TRBJ2-1|TRBV3-1/TRBV3-2|NA
TGTGCCAGCAGCCAAGTACCGGGCTCCTACAATGAGCAGTTCTTC
CASSQVPGSYNEQFF
>NA|TRBJ2-7|TRBV28|NA
TGTGCCAGCAGTCCCCTAACCCGGGGGTCTGCGCCCTACGAGCAGTACTTC
CASSPLTRGSAPYEQYF
>NA|TRBJ1-6|TRBV7-2|NA
TGTGCCAGCAGCTTAGGACAGAGAGCTAATTCACCCCTCCACTTT
CASSLGQRANSPLHF
>NA|TRBJ2-3|TRBV19|NA
TGTGCCAGTAGCACCGGGACCCGGGGAGCAGATACGCAGTATTTT
CASSTGTRGADTQYF
>once|TRBJ1-4|TRBV30|TRBD1
TGTGCCTGGGCCCAGGGGGCGCTGGGTGAAAAACTGTTTTTT
CAWAQGALGEKLFF
>NA|TRBJ1-1|TRBV7-9|TRBD1
TGTGCCAGCAGCTTACCGGACAGGGGTCCTGAAGCTTTCTTT
CASSLPDRGPEAFF
>once|TRBJ1-1|TRBV7-3|NA
TGTGCCAGCAGCTTCAGGGCGAGGGACACTGAAGCTTTCTTT
CASSFRARDTEAFF
>NA|TRBJ1-2|TRBV6-5|NA
TGTGCCAGCATTGGTGGAGGTGGCTACACCTTC
CASIGGGGYTF
>NA|TRBJ1-2|TRBV6-6|NA
TGTGCCAGCAGTTACTCTGGGGGGGCCTCAGGCTACACCTTC
CASSYSGGASGYTF
>NA|TRBJ2-6|TRBV7-8|NA
TGTGCCAGCAGCTTAGTCGGAGGGCACTCTGGGGCCAACGTCCTGACTTTC
CASSLVGGHSGANVLTF
>NA|TRBJ2-7|TRBV4-1|NA
TGCGCCAGCAGCCAAGATGAGGATGCCGAGCAGTACTTC
CASSQDEDAEQYF
>NA|TRBJ2-1|TRBV4-3|NA
TGCGCCAGCAGCCAAGATGACACTTACAATGAGCAGTTCTTC
CASSQDDTYNEQFF
>NA|TRBJ2-3|TRBV7-3|TRBD1
TGTGCCAGCAGTTATAGGACAGGAACGCAGTATTTT
CASSYRTGTQYF
>NA|TRBJ2-5|TRBV5-8|TRBD2
TGTGCCAGCAGCTCCCTGGGACTAGCGGGGGGCCAAGAGACCCAGTACTTC
CASSSLGLAGGQETQYF
>few|TRBJ1-5|TRBV7-2|NA
TGTGCCAGCAGCTTAACCGGGCCCTATAGCAATCAGCCCCAGCATTTT
CASSLTGPYSNQPQHF
>NA|TRBJ1-5|TRBV12-3/TRBV12-4|NA
TGTGCCAGCAGTCCCGGACACAATCAGCCCCAGCATTTT
CASSPGHNQPQHF
>NA|TRBJ2-1|TRBV6-2/TRBV6-3|NA
TGTGCCAGCAGTTCAGTCCGGGGGCCTACATCCTACAATGAGCAGTTCTTC
CASSSVRGPTSYNEQFF
>few|TRBJ1-6|TRBV28|NA
TGTGCCAGCAGTGTGACAGCGGGCTCCTATAATTCACCCCTCCACTTT
CASSVTAGSYNSPLHF
>NA|TRBJ2-5|TRBV7-6|TRBD2
TGTGCCAGCAGCTTAGTTGTAGCGGGGTCCCAAGAGACCCAGTACTTC
CASSLVVAGSQETQYF
>NA|TRBJ1-2|TRBV6-6|NA
TGTGCCAGCAGTTACCTGGGGGGCGGCTACACCTTC
CASSYLGGGYTF
>once|TRBJ1-3|TRBV12-3/TRBV12-4|NA
TGTGCCAGCAGTCTATTCTTTAGAAACACCATATATTTT
CASSLFFRNTIYF
>NA|TRBJ2-3|TRBV2|TRBD2
TGTGCCAGCAGTGAGTTCAAGCGGGGGGCCCCTGGTACGCAGTATTTT
CASSEFKRGAPGTQYF
>NA|TRBJ2-5|TRBV18|TRBD1
TGTGCCAGCTCATCCCCGGGCAGGGGGCAAGAGACCCAGTACTTC
CASSSPGRGQETQYF
>NA|TRBJ1-2|TRBV28|NA
TGTGCCAGCATGGGGCTATCGGGGGAGGATAACTATGGCTACACCTTC
CASMGLSGEDNYGYTF
>NA|TRBJ1-2|TRBV6-1|NA
TGTGCCAGCAGTGAACTGGCAGGGCATGGCTACACCTTC
CASSELAGHGYTF
>NA|TRBJ1-2|TRBV2|NA
TGTGCCAGCAGTGCTACACTGAGTCCTAACTATGGCTACACCTTC
CASSATLSPNYGYTF
>NA|TRBJ2-3|TRBV14|NA
TGTGCCAGCAGCCTCCTTACCCCTAAGGATACGCAGTATTTT
CASSLLTPKDTQYF
>NA|TRBJ2-1|TRBV12-3/TRBV12-4|NA
TGTGCCAGCAGTTTGCAGTACAATGAGCAGTTCTTC
CASSLQYNEQFF
>NA|TRBJ2-3|TRBV5-1|NA
TGCGCCAGCAGCTTGATCGCGGGGGCAGTCACAGATACGCAGTATTTT
CASSLIAGAVTDTQYF
>NA|TRBJ2-7|TRBV19|TRBD1
TGTGCCAGTAGTGGGACAGGGGGTAACTACGAGCAGTACTTC
CASSGTGGNYEQYF
>NA|TRBJ2-3|TRBV19|NA
TGTGCCAGTAGTATTTGGATGGGGGGGCAGGCAGATACGCAGTATTTT
CASSIWMGGQADTQYF
>once|TRBJ1-6|TRBV9|TRBD1
TGTGCCAGCAGCGTAGAGGGGGCGGGCAATTCACCCCTCCACTTT
CASSVEGAGNSPLHF
>NA|TRBJ1-2|TRBV2|NA
TGTGCCAGCAGTGAAGCGCTTTTACGGACGGTTGGCTACACCTTC
CASSEALLRTVGYTF
>NA|TRBJ2-7|TRBV11-2|NA
TGTGCCAGCAGCTTAGATGGGACCTCCTACGAGCAGTACTTC
CASSLDGTSYEQYF
>NA|TRBJ2-3|TRBV6-4|TRBD2
TGTGCCAGCAGTGACGGGGGGGACACAGATACGCAGTATTTT
CASSDGGDTDTQYF
>NA|TRBJ1-1|TRBV6-2/TRBV6-3|TRBD1
TGTGCCAGCAGTTACTCTGAGCGACAGGGGACCGCTTTCTTT
CASSYSERQGTAFF
>NA|TRBJ2-2|TRBV7-2|NA
TGTGCCAGCAGCTTAGTGCCCGGGGAGCTGTTTTTT
CASSLVPGELFF
>NA|TRBJ2-7|TRBV6-5|NA
TGTGCCAGCAGTTACAGGGATCGGGGACAGCAGTACTTC
CASSYRDRGQQYF
>once|TRBJ2-3|TRBV4-3|NA
TGCGCCAGCAGCCAAGTGAGGAGGGGACCTGACACAGATACGCAGTATTTT
CASSQVRRGPDTDTQYF
>NA|TRBJ2-7|TRBV27|TRBD2
TGTGCCAGCAGTTATAGCGGGGGAACCTACGAGCAGTACTTC
CASSYSGGTYEQYF
>once|TRBJ1-2|TRBV4-1|TRBD1
TGCGCCAGCAGCCAAACCGCTAGGGGGCGGGAGGGCTACACCTTC
CASSQTARGREGYTF